One T cell receptor beta chain is described in this entry. The data are from a study of cytomegalovirus exposure and HLA in healthy donors. With 60 Vbeta and 13 Jbeta primers, the PCR was carried out. Measured with immunoSEQ multiplex PCR; TCRdb has only the in-frame clones, and not every one. This table holds approximately 160,000 clones, over 65% found once. This receptor was identified in a female donor in good health and CMV-seronegative. Sample: PBMCs.

CDR3 sequence reads: CASSQTGAAGVSEQFF. Here the CDR3 DNA reads TGTGCCAGCAGCCAAACAGGGGCCGCTGGGGTAAGTGAGCAGTTCTTC. V usage is TRBV14 and J usage is TRBJ2-1; 7 bases are a match to TRBD1. This CDR3 is built from 16 residues. The germline gives CDR1 SGHDN, CDR2 FVKESK. The ends lost 2 bases at V and 9 bases at J; junction bases unmatched: 13.